Following are 27 T cell receptor beta chains from one sample sequenced in a study of cytomegalovirus exposure and HLA in healthy donors. Primers for the PCR totalled 60 Vbeta and 13 Jbeta. Sequencing used immunoSEQ multiplex PCR; TCRdb keeps in-frame clones, though not all of them. The top ten clones hold 4.9% of a sample with some 110,000 clones, about 80% of them seen once. Material: PBMCs. These receptors originate from a man aged 50 to 59 in good health and CMV-seropositive.

In its sample, this clone was seen a few times. The rearrangement joins TRBV4-3 to TRBJ1-1; possibly TRBD1 for D (5 bases). Trimming pared 0 bases from V and 11 bases from J, leaving 25 bases between. The CDR3 consists of 17 residues. Germline CDR1 and CDR2: LGHNA and YSLEER. CDR3 bases: TGCGCCAGCAGCCAAGACCAAAAAGGCGGGGGTAAAGGTACGGCTTTCTTT. This codes for CASSQDQKGGGKGTAFF.

This clone was recorded once. This sequence joins TRBV10-3 and TRBJ1-1; a possible D gene is TRBD1 (5 bases). The CDR3 loop spans 13 amino acids. V was clipped by 2 bases and J by 8 bases, with 12 bases between them. Germline CDR1 and CDR2: ENHRY and SYGVKD. DNA of the CDR3: TGTGCCATCAGTGAGGGTACCCAGGGAGAAGCTTTCTTT. Translation: CAISEGTQGEAFF.

This chain links TRBV4-1 with TRBJ2-1, with 9 bases matching TRBD2. Germline-derived CDR1 and CDR2 are MGHRA and YSYEKL. Trimming removed 1 base from V and 9 bases from J; junction bases left unmatched: 10. The CDR3 has 16 residues. The CDR3 sequence: CASSQVGREGHPEQFF. The CDR3 coding sequence is TGCGCCAGCAGCCAAGTGGGGCGGGAGGGCCACCCTGAGCAGTTCTTC.

V and J are TRBV4-1 and TRBJ1-3; D unresolved. From germline, CDR1 is MGHRA and CDR2 YSYEKL. CDR3 length: 16 residues. V lost 2 bases, J lost 1 base, and 12 bases lay in between. The CDR3, as DNA: TGCGCCAGCAGCCAAAGAGGGTCCGAATCTGGAAACACCATATATTTT. Its protein is CASSQRGSESGNTIYF.

The V gene is TRBV27, the J gene TRBJ1-1, with TRBD1 identical over 9 bases. J was trimmed by 3 bases and V by 5 bases; bases with no gene match: 7. The germline CDR1 and CDR2 sequences are MNHEY and SMNVEV (reference sequence). The CDR3 covers 15 residues. This chain's CDR3 is CASSPTTGGDTEAFF. CDR3 in DNA: TGTGCCAGCAGTCCGACGACAGGGGGGGACACTGAAGCTTTCTTT.

V usage is TRBV2 and J usage is TRBJ2-2; 11 bases line up with TRBD2. Trimming removed 10 bases from V and 7 bases from J; junction bases left unmatched: 14. Germline values: CDR1 SNHLY, CDR2 FYNNEI. The CDR3 has 16 amino acids. The CDR3 nucleotides are TGTGCCACAGGAGGGACTAGCGGCCCCAACGGCGGGGAGCTGTTTTTT. Translated: CATGGTSGPNGGELFF.

The rearrangement links TRBV5-1 to TRBJ2-7; TRBD2 aligns across 10 bases. Germline CDR1 SGHRS, CDR2 YFSETQ. The CDR3 contains 14 residues. Trimming at V came to 4 bases and at J to 8 bases, leaving 9 bases not matched to a gene. CDR3 sequence: CASSPLAGANQQYF. CDR3 in DNA: TGCGCCAGCAGCCCGCTAGCGGGAGCCAATCAGCAGTACTTC.

In DNA, the CDR3 is TGTGCCAGCAGCCCAAACAGGGGAGTCATTAGGAATGAGCAGTTCTTC. It yields the protein CASSPNRGVIRNEQFF. The chain recombines TRBV27 with TRBJ2-1, with 7 bases aligning to TRBD1. The CDR3 runs 16 residues. J gave up 7 bases and V 6 bases, and 15 bases lay outside the gene matches. Germline V gene sequence: CDR1 MNHEY, CDR2 SMNVEV (reference sequence).

V gene TRBV6-5 combines with J gene TRBJ1-2; D uncertain. Trimming pared 0 bases from V and 4 bases from J, leaving 9 bases between. CDR1 is MNHEY and CDR2 is SVGAGI in the germline V gene. CDR3 size: 14 residues. This CDR3 is CASSYSATAYGYTF. The CDR3 bases are TGTGCCAGCAGTTACTCGGCTACAGCCTATGGCTACACCTTC.

This clone was detected a few times. The CDR3 loop reads CAISETDSGNTIYF. The DNA for the CDR3 is TGTGCCATCAGTGAGACAGACTCTGGAAACACCATATATTTT. The chain employs TRBV10-3 and TRBJ1-3; D ambiguous. Germline V gene sequence: CDR1 ENHRY, CDR2 SYGVKD. V was shortened by 2 bases and J by 0 bases, with 5 bases between the two germline ends. This CDR3 is built from 14 residues.

The CDR3 sequence is CASSWASSGNTIYF. The DNA of the CDR3 is TGTGCCAGCAGTTGGGCAAGCTCTGGAAACACCATATATTTT. This rearrangement joins TRBV28 to TRBJ1-3; no firm D call. Germline CDR1 reads MDHEN; CDR2 reads SYDVKM. The CDR3 covers 14 residues. Trimming removed 4 bases from V and 0 bases from J, with 7 bases in between.

V is TRBV19 and J is TRBJ2-1; 7 nucleotides line up with TRBD1. Germline V lookup: CDR1 LNHDA, CDR2 SQIVND (reference sequence). This CDR3 has 13 amino acids. V gave up 5 bases and J gave up 5 bases; unmatched junction bases: 3. DNA of the CDR3: TGTGCCAGTAGTTGGGACAGAAACAATGAGCAGTTCTTC. This codes for CASSWDRNNEQFF.

For the CDR3, the DNA is TGTGCCAGCACCGCAGGGTATTCTAATGAAAAACTGTTTTTT. Amino acids: CASTAGYSNEKLFF. The J gene is TRBJ1-4, the V gene TRBV2; D possibly corresponds to TRBD1 (5 bases). Trimming stripped 7 bases from V and 3 bases from J, with 12 bases between. Per the germline V gene, CDR1 is SNHLY and CDR2 is FYNNEI. The CDR3 sequence is 14 residues long.

There are a few counts of this clone. The DNA of the CDR3 is TGCAGCGCTCTACAGGGCCGTATCTCTGAAGCTTTCTTT. Residues: CSALQGRISEAFF. The chain employs TRBV29-1 and TRBJ1-1; weak D call: TRBD1 (6 bases). V was clipped by 7 bases and J by 6 bases, with 18 bases between them. The germline V gene has CDR1 SQVTM and CDR2 ANQGSEA. The CDR3 is 13 residues long.

A few counts support this clone. J is TRBJ1-2 and V is TRBV7-9, with D perhaps matching TRBD1 (5 bases). This CDR3 has 13 amino acids. V lost 5 bases to trimming and J lost 7 bases, with 14 bases between them. The germline V gene encodes CDR1 SEHNR and CDR2 FQNEAQ (reference sequence). The CDR3 here is CASSRGGAGGYTF. The CDR3 nucleotides are TGTGCCAGCAGCCGCGGAGGGGCAGGTGGCTACACCTTC.

V is TRBV10-3 and J is TRBJ1-2; no reliable D call. The length of the CDR3 is 14 residues. The germline CDR1 and CDR2 sequences are ENHRY and SYGVKD. With 2 bases removed from V and 2 bases from J, the gap between germline ends came to 9 bases. This CDR3 reads CAISERQANYGYTF. For the CDR3, the DNA is TGTGCCATCAGTGAGAGGCAGGCCAACTATGGCTACACCTTC.

This clone turned up a few times. The chain joins TRBV25-1 to TRBJ2-5; 9 nucleotides match TRBD1. With 3 bases clipped from V and 4 bases from J, the junction kept 6 bases outside the gene matches. The CDR3 spans 15 residues. The germline gives CDR1 MGHDK, CDR2 SYGVNS. This chain's CDR3 is CASSDGTGKGETQYF. DNA of the CDR3: TGTGCCAGCAGTGATGGGACAGGGAAGGGAGAGACCCAGTACTTC.

The V and J genes are TRBV7-2 and TRBJ2-4, with D maybe TRBD2 (6 bases). Germline V gene lookup returns CDR1 SGHTA and CDR2 FQGNSA. There are 15 residues in the CDR3. V was cut by 3 bases and J by 5 bases, with 14 bases left in between. Here the CDR3 reads CASSLAGTVQNIQYF. The CDR3 bases are TGTGCCAGCAGCTTGGCGGGGACTGTTCAAAACATTCAGTACTTC.

The genes are TRBV19 and TRBJ1-5; D call uncertain. This CDR3 is 15 amino acids long. V lost 6 bases, J lost 4 bases, and 16 bases lay in between. The germline gives CDR1 LNHDA, CDR2 SQIVND (reference sequence). The CDR3 bases are TGTGCCAGTAGGGTCGAGAATTCCCTAAATCAGCCCCAGCATTTT. Protein sequence: CASRVENSLNQPQHF.

This clone appeared once. The chain has TRBV5-1 and TRBJ1-1; TRBD1 aligns across 9 bases. The V gene end was trimmed by 0 bases and the J gene end by 6 bases; junction bases not matched to a gene: 6. The CDR3 consists of 15 residues. Germline assignment: CDR1 SGHRS and CDR2 YFSETQ. CDR3 residues: CASSLGDREKAEAFF. As DNA, the CDR3 is TGCGCCAGCAGCTTGGGGGACAGGGAGAAGGCTGAAGCTTTCTTT.

The gene calls are TRBV11-2 and TRBJ1-2; 12 positions match TRBD1. Germline V gene lookup returns CDR1 SGHAT and CDR2 FQNNGV. V shed 6 bases and J 8 bases; nucleotides not matched to a gene: 4. The CDR3 loop spans 13 amino acids. CDR3 sequence reads: CASSWDRGQGYTF. The CDR3 DNA sequence: TGTGCCAGCAGTTGGGACAGGGGGCAAGGCTACACCTTC.

The chain uses TRBV7-2 and TRBJ1-5; D not certain. The CDR3 runs 15 residues. V shed 5 bases and J shed 0 bases, with 11 bases lying between them. Germline V lookup: CDR1 SGHTA, CDR2 FQGNSA. This CDR3 reads CASSPEVNSNQPQHF. CDR3 nucleotide sequence: TGTGCCAGCAGCCCAGAAGTGAATAGCAATCAGCCCCAGCATTTT.

CDR3 in amino acids: CASSGTGVPGELFF. The CDR3 DNA follows: TGTGCCAGCAGCGGAACAGGGGTCCCCGGGGAGCTGTTTTTT. The chain carries TRBV9 and TRBJ2-2; TRBD1 matches 7 bases. Germline CDR1 is SGDLS and CDR2 is YYNGEE. V lost 3 bases and J lost 6; bases outside the gene matches: 5. The CDR3 is made up of 14 amino acids.

This chain connects TRBV10-2 to TRBJ1-2; the D gene is possibly TRBD1 (5 bases). V was trimmed by 0 bases and J by 7 bases, leaving 9 bases between them. The CDR3 totals 13 residues. Germline CDR1 WSHSY, CDR2 SAAADI. The CDR3 protein is CASSESGGGGYTF. Written as DNA, the CDR3 is TGCGCCAGCAGTGAGTCTGGCGGGGGTGGCTACACCTTC.

The chain joins TRBV5-6 to TRBJ1-5; D is unresolved. The V gene's germline CDR1 is SGHDT and CDR2 YYEEEE. V lost 6 bases and J 2 bases, leaving 15 bases between the germline ends. This CDR3 is 15 amino acids long. The CDR3 sequence is CASTLRGMGNQPQHF. The CDR3 coding sequence is TGTGCCAGCACCCTTAGAGGGATGGGCAATCAGCCCCAGCATTTT.

The CDR3 bases are TGTGCCAGCAGTTACTCGGGCACAAGCACAGATACGCAGTATTTT. This sequence encodes CASSYSGTSTDTQYF. The chain joins TRBV6-5 to TRBJ2-3; the D is unclear. V was shortened by 0 bases and J by 0 bases, with 7 bases between the two germline ends. Germline V lookup: CDR1 MNHEY, CDR2 SVGAGI. This CDR3 contains 15 residues.

The chain is built from TRBV2 and TRBJ2-3; 7 nucleotides line up with TRBD1. V trimming: 2 bases; J trimming: 5 bases; junction bases outside the gene matches: 7. The CDR3 has 15 amino acids. The V gene's germline CDR1 is SNHLY and CDR2 FYNNEI. The CDR3 loop reads CASSERQGVGDTQYF. In DNA, the CDR3 is TGTGCCAGCAGTGAACGCCAGGGGGTAGGAGATACGCAGTATTTT.